One and the same sample provided the 5 T cell receptor beta chains below, sequenced in a study of blood T cell repertoires in COVID-19. Sequenced by immunoSEQ multiplex PCR; TCRdb stores in-frame clones only, minus some. The repertoire consists of fewer than 250,000 clones, with 85% to 95% occurring once and the leading ten covering more than 0.65%. Sample: peripheral blood. The source of these receptors is a man aged 30 to 39 with COVID-19, enrolled during active disease.

The V gene is TRBV4-1, the J gene TRBJ1-2; D may be TRBD1 (6 bases). Trimming left V 0 bases short and J 7 bases short, with 12 bases between. This CDR3 has 14 residues. Germline CDR1 reads MGHRA; CDR2 reads YSYEKL. The CDR3: CASSQEWGQGGYTF. CDR3 nucleotide sequence: TGCGCCAGCAGCCAAGAGTGGGGGCAGGGTGGCTACACCTTC.

The chain has TRBV2 and TRBJ1-4, with TRBD1 matching over 9 bases. This CDR3 spans 14 amino acids. V lost 6 bases to trimming and J lost 6 bases; unmatched junction nucleotides: 5. Germline assignment: CDR1 SNHLY and CDR2 FYNNEI. The CDR3 sequence: CASSRDREYEKLFF. As DNA, the CDR3 is TGTGCCAGCAGCCGGGACAGGGAATATGAAAAACTGTTTTTT.

This chain joins TRBV5-4 and TRBJ2-1; a weak D match, TRBD2 (5 bases). The V gene's germline CDR1 is SGHNT and CDR2 YYREEE (reference sequence). The length of the CDR3 is 16 residues. Trimming took off 2 bases at V and 0 bases at J, with 12 bases between the two ends. CDR3 residues: CASSLRRASSYNEQFF. CDR3 bases: TGTGCCAGCAGCTTACGGCGGGCGAGCTCCTACAATGAGCAGTTCTTC.

The rearrangement uses TRBV30 and TRBJ2-3; no clear D gene. The V end lost 2 bases, the J end lost 2 bases, and 8 bases lay between the germline ends. CDR3 length: 13 residues. Germline lookup yields CDR1 GTSNPN and CDR2 SVGIG (reference sequence). CDR3 loop: CAWSRRVTDTQYF. The CDR3 DNA follows: TGTGCCTGGAGTAGACGGGTCACAGATACGCAGTATTTT.

V is TRBV9 and J is TRBJ2-2; TRBD2 matches at 7 bases. V dropped 6 bases and J dropped 7; count of bases not matched to a gene: 12. CDR3 length equals 15 residues. CDR1 and CDR2 (germline): SGDLS, YYNGEE. The DNA of the CDR3 is TGTGCCAGCACCCGTTCGGGGGGAGCCGTCGGGGAGCTGTTTTTT. It specifies CASTRSGGAVGELFF. Complete variable domain (other parts from reference TRBV9 and TRBJ2-2): DSGVTQTPKHLITATGQRVTLRCSPRSGDLSVYWYQQSLDQGLQFLIQYYNGEERAKGNILERFSAQQFPDLHSELNLSSLELGDSALYFCASTRSGGAVGELFFGEGSRLTVL.